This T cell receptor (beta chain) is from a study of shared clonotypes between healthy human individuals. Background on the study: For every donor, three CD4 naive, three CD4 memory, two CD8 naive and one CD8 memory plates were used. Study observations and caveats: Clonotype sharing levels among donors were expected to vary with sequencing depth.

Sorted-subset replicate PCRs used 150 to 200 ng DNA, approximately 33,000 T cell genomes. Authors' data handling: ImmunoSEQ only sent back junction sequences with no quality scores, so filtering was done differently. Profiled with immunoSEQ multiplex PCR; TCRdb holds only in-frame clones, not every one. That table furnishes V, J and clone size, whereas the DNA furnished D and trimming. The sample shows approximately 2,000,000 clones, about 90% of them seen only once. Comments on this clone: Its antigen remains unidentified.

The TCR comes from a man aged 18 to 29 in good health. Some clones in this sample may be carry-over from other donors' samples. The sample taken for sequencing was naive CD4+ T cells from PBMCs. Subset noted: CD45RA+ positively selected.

Here the CDR3 DNA reads TGTGCCTCCAGGGGGCTACCTAGCTCCTACGAGCAGTACTTC. It is translated as CASRGLPSSYEQYF. The V and J genes are TRBV28 and TRBJ2-7, with 8 bases aligning to TRBD1. Germline loops: CDR1 MDHEN, CDR2 SYDVKM. V shed 11 bases, J shed 0 bases, and the junction held 9 bases outside the gene matches. This CDR3 region has 14 residues.